The TCR beta chain described here comes from a study of shared clonotypes between healthy human individuals. Study-level information: The cohort had a couple of women and a few men, ages 18 to 49.

V lost 7 bases and J 3 bases, leaving 14 bases between the germline ends. The CDR3 extends over 14 amino acids. Germline V lookup: CDR1 ENHRY, CDR2 SYGVKD. The study, taken as a whole, reports: Depth of sequencing was expected to influence donor clonotype sharing.

With regard to this clone: The antigen remains undetermined.

The unsorted PBMC replicate PCRs were performed with 300 to 350 ng DNA, around 32,000 T cell genomes. Some clones are missing from TCRdb's copy, which holds only in-frame ones; the method was immunoSEQ multiplex PCR. The table has about 480,000 clones, around 74% seen once. The chain joins TRBV10-3 to TRBJ2-3; D may be TRBD2 (6 bases). The sequence came from a middle-aged woman in good health. Some clones in this sample may be carry-over from other donors' samples. Sequenced: PBMCs. DNA for the CDR3: TGTGCCATCAAGATCCGGCGGGAAACAGATACGCAGTATTTT. Its translation is CAIKIRRETDTQYF.